The 27 T cell receptor beta chains reported below all come from one sample, sequenced in a study of human T cells and chemical hapten exposure. TCRdb reanalysed the RACE reads using MiXCR and keeps one entry per CDR3 protein. The sample lists about 160,000 distinct CDR3 sequences, roughly 26% occurring once. Time point noted: patch test 3, about 24 weeks after DPC sensitization. Treatment here: therapeutic diphenylcyclopropenone sensitization with weekly scalp DPC. The specimen was whole blood, collected in connection with sensitization to the hapten diphenylcyclopropenone (DPC). The source of these receptors is a woman aged 18-30 years with alopecia areata. Some clones in this sample may be carry-over from other donors' samples.

This chain connects TRBV12-3 or TRBV12-4 to TRBJ2-1, with D perhaps TRBD2 (6 bases). The V end lost 4 bases, the J end lost 4 bases, and 17 bases lay between the germline ends. CDR3 length: 16 amino acids. The CDR3 here is CASSWYGAGRYNEQFF. CDR3 sequence (DNA): TGTGCCAGCAGTTGGTACGGGGCGGGACGGTACAATGAGCAGTTCTTC.

This clonotype was seen ten or more times. The genes are TRBV7-2 and TRBJ1-6; unclear D gene. Germline assignment: CDR1 SGHTA and CDR2 FQGNSA. The CDR3 has 15 amino acids. Trimming left V 2 bases short and J 8 bases short, with 13 bases between. DNA for the CDR3: TGTGCCAGCAGCTTAACGGCAGGCGCGGATTCACCCCTCCACTTT. Protein sequence: CASSLTAGADSPLHF.

V gene TRBV7-8 combines with J gene TRBJ1-1; D remains unclear. Germline V gene lookup returns CDR1 SGHVS and CDR2 FQNEAQ. V was cut by 1 base and J by 0 bases, with 9 bases left in between. CDR3 length equals 15 residues. CDR3 bases: TGTGCCAGCAGCTTAGTAGCGAGTATGAACACTGAAGCTTTCTTT. Translation gives CASSLVASMNTEAFF. Looking up the rest from reference TRBV7-8 and TRBJ1-1 gives the full variable domain: GAGVSQSPRYKVAKRGQDVALRCDPISGHVSLFWYQQALGQGPEFLTYFQNEAQLDKSGLPSDRFFAERPEGSVSTLKIQRTQQEDSAVYLCASSLVASMNTEAFFGQGTRLTVV.

This chain links TRBV7-9 with TRBJ2-5, with D possibly TRBD1 on 5 matching bases. Germline CDR1 is SEHNR and CDR2 is FQNEAQ (reference sequence). Trimming removed 2 bases from V and 3 bases from J, with 10 bases in between. CDR3 size: 14 residues. For the CDR3, the DNA is TGTGCCAGCAGCTTACAGACAGACGAAGAGACCCAGTACTTC. It yields the protein CASSLQTDEETQYF. The variable domain in full, with the rest retrieved from reference TRBV7-9 and TRBJ2-5, is DTGVSQNPRHKITKRGQNVTFRCDPISEHNRLYWYRQTLGQGPEFLTYFQNEAQLEKSRLLSDRFSAERPKGSFSTLEIQRTEQGDSAMYLCASSLQTDEETQYFGPGTRLLVL.

This clonotype was found a few times. The genes are TRBV29-1 and TRBJ1-1; D not resolved. V shed 6 bases and J shed 4 bases, with 15 bases lying between them. The CDR3 sequence is 13 residues long. CDR1 is SQVTM, CDR2 ANQGSEA, per germline. CDR3 residues: CSVWRGYPTEAFF. CDR3 bases: TGCAGCGTGTGGAGAGGGTATCCCACTGAAGCTTTCTTT. Based on the CDR3 plus reference TRBV29-1 and TRBJ1-1, the full variable domain is SAVISQKPSRDICQRGTSLTIQCQVDSQVTMMFWYRQQPGQSLTLIATANQGSEATYESGFVIDKFPISRPNLTFSTLTVSNMSPEDSSIYLCSVWRGYPTEAFFGQGTRLTVV.

In its sample, this clonotype was seen a few times. The rearrangement links TRBV6-2 or TRBV6-3 to TRBJ2-2; a weak D match, TRBD1 (5 bases). V lost 6 bases to trimming and J lost 0 bases, with 11 bases between them. Germline CDR1 and CDR2: MNHEY and SVGEGT. The CDR3 sequence is 15 residues long. CDR3: CASSSDRTNTGELFF. The CDR3 nucleotides read TGTGCCAGCAGCTCCGACAGAACGAACACCGGGGAGCTGTTTTTT.

The V and J genes are TRBV20-1 and TRBJ2-7, with TRBD1 matching over 9 bases. Trimming removed 7 bases from V and 3 bases from J; junction bases left unmatched: 7. The CDR3 sequence is 13 residues long. The germline gives CDR1 DFQATT, CDR2 SNEGSKA (reference sequence). The CDR3 protein is CSGDVGQGYEQYF. The CDR3 DNA reads as TGCAGTGGCGACGTGGGACAGGGCTACGAGCAGTACTTC.

The chain carries TRBV18 and TRBJ1-1; D is perhaps TRBD1 (6 bases). The CDR3 has 15 residues. Trimming removed 4 bases from V and 4 bases from J, with 16 bases in between. CDR1 is KGHSH, CDR2 LQKENI, per germline. CDR3 loop: CASSLKTGSGTEAFF. The DNA for the CDR3 is TGTGCCAGCTCACTCAAGACAGGCTCCGGCACTGAAGCTTTCTTT.

This clonotype turned up a few times. The chain couples TRBV7-9 to TRBJ2-7; 9 nucleotides align to TRBD2. Germline V CDR1 and CDR2: SEHNR, FQNEAQ (reference sequence). The length of the CDR3 is 12 residues. J lost 5 bases, V lost 8 bases, and 4 bases had no gene match. CDR3 region: CASQAGGHEQYF. Here the CDR3 DNA reads TGTGCCAGCCAAGCGGGAGGTCACGAGCAGTACTTC.

The rearrangement links TRBV11-2 to TRBJ2-3, with D uncertain. Germline V gene sequence: CDR1 SGHAT, CDR2 FQNNGV. V was cut by 0 bases and J by 10 bases, with 11 bases left in between. The CDR3 loop spans 13 amino acids. The CDR3 region has the DNA TGTGCCAGCAGCTTAGATCAGGTTTACCCGCAGTATTTT. As protein: CASSLDQVYPQYF.

V and J are TRBV27 and TRBJ2-3; TRBD2 is a possible D gene (6 bases). Germline CDR1 reads MNHEY; CDR2 reads SMNVEV (reference sequence). The CDR3 extends over 16 amino acids. Trimming removed 1 base from V and 0 bases from J, with 11 bases in between. CDR3 DNA: TGTGCCAGCAGTTTATTGACGGGGGTCAGCACAGATACGCAGTATTTT. It specifies CASSLLTGVSTDTQYF.

This chain links TRBV11-2 with TRBJ1-6; maybe TRBD1 (5 bases). V lost 4 bases and J lost 7, with 14 bases in between. Germline CDR1 is SGHAT and CDR2 is FQNNGV. This CDR3 contains 15 residues. The CDR3 coding sequence is TGTGCCAGCAGCTCCTTGACAGCCTTGAATTCACCCCTCCACTTT. It specifies CASSSLTALNSPLHF.

The chain links TRBV3-1 to TRBJ2-7, with 12 bases identical to TRBD2. CDR1 is LGHDT and CDR2 is YNNKEL in the germline V gene (reference sequence). The CDR3 is 16 amino acids. With 5 bases clipped from V and 2 bases from J, the junction kept 7 bases outside the gene matches. The CDR3 nucleotides read TGTGCCAGCAGCTTTAGAGGACTAGCGGGGCCCTACGAGCAGTACTTC. Its translation is CASSFRGLAGPYEQYF.

As concerns this clonotype: Relative to the germline gene, one junction end is altered; a read error may explain this. This chain links TRBV5-1 with TRBJ2-3; possibly TRBD2 for D (6 bases). CDR3 length: 15 amino acids. CDR1 and CDR2 (germline): SGHRS, YFSETQ. The CDR3 reads CASSFSRGSTDTQYF. CDR3 bases: TGCGCGAGCAGCTTCTCGCGGGGTAGCACAGATACGCAGTATTTT.

V gene TRBV2 combines with J gene TRBJ1-6; D possibly corresponds to TRBD1 (5 bases). Trimming shortened V by 6 bases and J by 7 bases, and 16 bases separated the two germline ends. From germline, CDR1 is SNHLY and CDR2 FYNNEI. This CDR3 region has 15 residues. The CDR3 protein is CASSRMTETNSPLHF. CDR3 DNA sequence: TGTGCCAGCAGCCGGATGACAGAGACCAATTCACCCCTCCACTTT.

This clonotype occurred once. This sequence joins TRBV5-1 and TRBJ2-7; 12 bases are a match to TRBD2. The CDR3 has 17 amino acids. Per germline, CDR1 SGHRS and CDR2 YFSETQ. V lost 3 bases and J lost 3; bases outside the gene matches: 10. The DNA of the CDR3 is TGCGCCAGCAGCTCCACCACAGGACTAGCGGGGAGCTACGAGCAGTACTTC. It specifies CASSSTTGLAGSYEQYF.

The table lists this clonotype with a few counts. The chain couples TRBV7-2 to TRBJ1-1; a possible D gene is TRBD1 (5 bases). Germline V gene lookup returns CDR1 SGHTA and CDR2 FQGNSA. This CDR3 is built from 14 residues. Trimming took 6 bases from V and 2 from J, leaving 13 bases between them. The DNA of the CDR3 is TGTGCCAGCAGGTCCGGGACCGCAAACACTGAAGCTTTCTTT. Translating it yields CASRSGTANTEAFF.

This clonotype was detected a few times. The V and J genes are TRBV7-9 and TRBJ2-1; 7 positions agree with TRBD2. The ends lost 1 base at V and 12 bases at J; junction bases unmatched: 9. Germline V gene data show CDR1 as SEHNR and CDR2 as FQNEAQ (reference sequence). The CDR3 totals 14 residues. The CDR3 DNA reads TGTGCCAGCAGCTTAGGCGGGAGTGCTCCCGTGCAGTTCTTC. It translates to CASSLGGSAPVQFF.

The J gene is TRBJ2-7, the V gene TRBV15; 12 nucleotides match TRBD2. Germline V gene sequence: CDR1 LNHNV, CDR2 YYDKDF (reference sequence). The CDR3 spans 15 residues. V trimming: 5 bases; J trimming: 3 bases; junction bases outside the gene matches: 5. CDR3 region: CATSRLAGESYEQYF. CDR3 nucleotide sequence: TGTGCCACCAGCCGACTAGCGGGAGAAAGCTACGAGCAGTACTTC.

A few counts support this clonotype. The rearrangement links TRBV29-1 to TRBJ1-2, with 8 bases fitting TRBD1. Germline values: CDR1 SQVTM, CDR2 ANQGSEA. The CDR3 spans 13 residues. The V gene end was trimmed by 5 bases and the J gene end by 6 bases; junction bases not matched to a gene: 8. The CDR3 sequence is CSVIDRGSHGYTF. CDR3 sequence (DNA): TGCAGCGTTATTGACAGGGGCTCCCATGGCTACACCTTC.

The rearrangement joins TRBV29-1 to TRBJ2-1; D perhaps matches TRBD1 (6 bases). Germline values: CDR1 SQVTM, CDR2 ANQGSEA. The CDR3 extends over 14 amino acids. Trimming pared 1 base from V and 6 bases from J, leaving 13 bases between. CDR3 loop: CSVEGGTGRNEQFF. In DNA form, the CDR3 reads TGCAGCGTTGAAGGCGGAACAGGGCGCAATGAGCAGTTCTTC.

The genes are TRBV27 and TRBJ2-1; TRBD2 agrees at 16 bases. The CDR3 covers 21 residues. Losses at the gene ends were 3 bases for V and 0 bases for J; bases not matched to a gene: 11. From germline, CDR1 is MNHEY and CDR2 SMNVEV (reference sequence). The CDR3 spells CASSFSDPGLAGGGSYNEQFF. CDR3 bases: TGTGCCAGCAGTTTTTCGGATCCGGGACTAGCGGGAGGGGGCTCCTACAATGAGCAGTTCTTC.

This clonotype was observed a few times. The chain has TRBV5-1 and TRBJ2-7; D uncertain. Germline V gene lookup returns CDR1 SGHRS and CDR2 YFSETQ. The CDR3 is 13 amino acids. Trimming pared 4 bases from V and 4 bases from J, leaving 12 bases between. CDR3 loop: CASSPHSGYEQYF. CDR3 sequence (DNA): TGCGCCAGCAGCCCACATTCCGGGTACGAGCAGTACTTC.

The chain joins TRBV25-1 to TRBJ2-7; perhaps TRBD1 as D (7 bases). Germline lookup yields CDR1 MGHDK and CDR2 SYGVNS. The CDR3 is 15 amino acids. V shed 2 bases and J shed 1 base, with 12 bases lying between them. In nucleotides, the CDR3 is TGTGCCAGCAGTGAAGGAGGGGGCTCGTCCTACGAGCAGTACTTC. Translated, it gives CASSEGGGSSYEQYF.

This clonotype showed up just a few times. The chain combines TRBV6-1 with TRBJ2-3; D is perhaps TRBD1 or TRBD2 (5 bases each). CDR3 size: 15 residues. V lost 5 bases, J lost 5 bases, and 17 bases lay in between. CDR1 is MNHNS and CDR2 is SASEGT in the germline V gene. DNA for the CDR3: TGTGCCAGCAGTCTCCCGCAGGGAGTAGGAGATACGCAGTATTTT. It encodes CASSLPQGVGDTQYF.

The chain uses TRBV6-2 or TRBV6-3 and TRBJ1-6; D unresolved. Germline lookup yields CDR1 MNHEY and CDR2 SVGEGT. Trimming left V 2 bases short and J 7 bases short, with 6 bases between. The CDR3 covers 13 residues. The CDR3 reads CASSYIGNSPLHF. CDR3 DNA sequence: TGTGCCAGCAGTTACATCGGGAATTCACCCCTCCACTTT.

The gene calls are TRBV4-3 and TRBJ2-7; 7 nucleotides match TRBD2. CDR3 length: 16 amino acids. Germline CDR1 LGHNA, CDR2 YSLEER. Trimming at V came to 1 base and at J to 3 bases, leaving 9 bases not matched to a gene. CDR3 region: CASSQGWSGTGYEQYF. The CDR3 DNA sequence: TGCGCCAGCAGCCAAGGCTGGAGCGGGACCGGCTACGAGCAGTACTTC.